The clone carrying this T cell receptor (beta chain) was counted only a few times. Its antigen remains unknown. The CDR3 has 16 residues. Germline V lookup: CDR1 DFQATT, CDR2 SNEGSKA (reference sequence). J lost 6 bases, V lost 0 bases, and 11 bases had no gene match. The data belong to a study of blood T cells in healthy people across ages. Broader study findings: Estimates of diversity drawn from one million T cells were considered underestimates.

For the second PCR, which ran for about 6 to 11 cycles, a sample-barcoded 5' primer and a J-beta primer mix were used. TCRdb re-analysed the 5' RACE reads in MiXCR, keeping a single row per CDR3 protein. Among approximately 1.5 million distinct CDR3 sequences listed, about 32% were seen once. The material sequenced was blood. This TCR came from a woman between 25 and 40 years old in good health. This chain connects TRBV20-1 to TRBJ2-1; 7 nucleotides agree with TRBD2. CDR3 in amino acids: CSARDPGGGGVNEQFF. The CDR3 DNA reads as TGCAGTGCTAGAGATCCAGGCGGGGGAGGGGTCAATGAGCAGTTCTTC.